A selection of T cell receptor beta chains follows, all from one sample in a study of control samples from healthy donors and cancer patients. Libraries were prepared by immunoSEQ multiplex PCR; TCRdb keeps only in-frame clonotypes and omits some of them. The sample includes about 130,000 clones, 80% to 95% seen only once; the top ten take 4.5% to 7%. Sample: blood. The source of these receptors is a man aged 18 to 29 in good health. The CDR3 runs from the conserved cysteine through the conserved F or W. The D gene is left open where the match is weak. Rows may omit the clone size; those that give it use once, few, many or a size class.

clone_size	v_call	j_call	d_call	cdr3_aa	cdr3_nt
NA	TRBV6-5	TRBJ1-1	NA	CASRDLQGGNTEAFF	TGTGCCAGCAGGGATCTACAGGGTGGGAACACTGAAGCTTTCTTT
NA	TRBV29-1	TRBJ1-2	NA	CSVEAGYTF	TGCAGCGTTGAGGCTGGCTACACCTTC
NA	TRBV27	TRBJ1-2	NA	CASSLLGKDYGYTF	TGTGCCAGCAGTTTATTAGGGAAGGACTATGGCTACACCTTC
once	TRBV27	TRBJ1-6	NA	CASSTRYRVSDNPPLHF	TGTGCCAGCAGTACCCGATATCGGGTCTCCGATAATCCACCCCTCCACTTT
NA	TRBV4-1	TRBJ2-5	TRBD1	CASSRDRETQYF	TGCGCCAGCAGCCGGGACAGAGAGACCCAGTACTTC
NA	TRBV18	TRBJ1-4	NA	CASSPDGLRGEKLFF	TGTGCCAGCTCACCGGACGGCCTGCGAGGCGAAAAACTGTTTTTT
NA	TRBV2	TRBJ2-7	NA	CASSPRGLYEQYF	TGTGCCAGCAGTCCCAGGGGACTCTACGAGCAGTACTTC
NA	TRBV19	TRBJ2-5	TRBD2	CASSMGLAGGETQYF	TGTGCCAGTAGTATGGGACTAGCGGGGGGTGAGACCCAGTACTTC
NA	TRBV5-1	TRBJ2-7	TRBD2	CASSLLSGGSYAEQYF	TGCGCCAGCAGCTTGTTGTCGGGAGGATCCTACGCCGAGCAGTACTTC
NA	TRBV9	TRBJ2-3	TRBD1	CASSVGTGWDTQYF	TGTGCCAGCAGCGTAGGGACAGGGTGGGATACGCAGTATTTT
NA	TRBV28	TRBJ1-2	NA	CASSLTGQYGYTF	TGTGCCAGCAGTTTGACAGGCCAGTATGGCTACACCTTC
NA	TRBV2	TRBJ1-2	NA	CASSGNRLTGEGYTF	TGTGCCAGCAGTGGAAACAGGCTAACTGGGGAGGGCTACACCTTC
NA	TRBV2	TRBJ1-2	NA	CASTLRGLNYGYTF	TGTGCCAGCACTCTGCGGGGCCTTAACTATGGCTACACCTTC
NA	TRBV4-1	TRBJ1-2	NA	CASSQPGGRMAEYGYTF	TGCGCCAGCAGCCAACCCGGGGGCAGGATGGCTGAGTATGGCTACACCTTC
NA	TRBV5-1	TRBJ1-2	TRBD1	CASGRGQSDGYTF	TGCGCCAGCGGAAGGGGGCAATCCGATGGCTACACCTTC
NA	TRBV9	TRBJ1-2	NA	CASSPSQSAGDGYTF	TGTGCCAGCAGCCCCTCTCAGTCTGCAGGGGATGGCTACACCTTC
NA	TRBV13	TRBJ1-2	NA	CASSPKRQVYGYTF	TGTGCCAGCAGCCCTAAACGACAGGTCTATGGCTACACCTTC